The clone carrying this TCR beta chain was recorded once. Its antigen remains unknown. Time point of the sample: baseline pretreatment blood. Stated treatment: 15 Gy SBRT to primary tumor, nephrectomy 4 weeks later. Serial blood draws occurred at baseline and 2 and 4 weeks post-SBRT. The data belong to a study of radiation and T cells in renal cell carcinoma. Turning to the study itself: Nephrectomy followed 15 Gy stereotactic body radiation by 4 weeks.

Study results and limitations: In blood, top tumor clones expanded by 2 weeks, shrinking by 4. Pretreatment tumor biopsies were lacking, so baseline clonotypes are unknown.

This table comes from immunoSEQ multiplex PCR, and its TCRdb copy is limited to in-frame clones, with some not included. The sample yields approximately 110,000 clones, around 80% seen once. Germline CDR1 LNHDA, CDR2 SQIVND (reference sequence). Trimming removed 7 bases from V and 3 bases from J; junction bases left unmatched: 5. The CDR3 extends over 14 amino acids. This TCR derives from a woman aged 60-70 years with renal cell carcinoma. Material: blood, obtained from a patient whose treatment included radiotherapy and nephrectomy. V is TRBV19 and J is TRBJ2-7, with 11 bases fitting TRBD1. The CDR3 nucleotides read TGTGCCAGTACCCCGGGGACAGGGGGCTACGAGCAGTACTTC. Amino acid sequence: CASTPGTGGYEQYF.